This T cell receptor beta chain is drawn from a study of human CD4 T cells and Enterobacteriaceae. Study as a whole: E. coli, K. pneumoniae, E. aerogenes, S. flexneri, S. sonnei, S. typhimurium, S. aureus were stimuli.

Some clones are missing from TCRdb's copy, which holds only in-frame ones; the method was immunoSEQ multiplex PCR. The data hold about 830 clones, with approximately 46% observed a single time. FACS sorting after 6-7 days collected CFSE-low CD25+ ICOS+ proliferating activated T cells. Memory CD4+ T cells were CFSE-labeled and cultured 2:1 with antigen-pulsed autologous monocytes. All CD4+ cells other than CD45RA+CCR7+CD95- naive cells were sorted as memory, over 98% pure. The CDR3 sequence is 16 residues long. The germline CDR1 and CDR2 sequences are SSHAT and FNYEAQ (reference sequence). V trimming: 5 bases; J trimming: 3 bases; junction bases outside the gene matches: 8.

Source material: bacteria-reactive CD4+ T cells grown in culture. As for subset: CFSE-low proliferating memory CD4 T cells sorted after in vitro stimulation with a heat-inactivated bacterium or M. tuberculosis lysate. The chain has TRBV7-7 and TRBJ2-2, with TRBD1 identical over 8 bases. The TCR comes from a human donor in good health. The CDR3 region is CASSPRTGWDTGELFF. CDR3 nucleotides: TGTGCCAGCAGCCCGCGGACAGGGTGGGACACCGGGGAGCTGTTTTTT.